This T cell receptor beta chain emerged from a study of blood T cell repertoires in COVID-19 (dated by TCRdb to 2018 to 2020). Regarding the complete study: Samples from collaborators originated in the United States, Italy and Spain and spanned both the acute and convalescent phases of COVID-19. The material from the prospective study consisted of cDNA or gDNA derived from T cells, B-cell-depleted T cells, or PBMCs. Samples were obtained from the ongoing ImmuneRACE study (first 160 participants) and from over a thousand subjects provided by 6 global collaborators. The repertoires were made available in a free public database intended to serve as a resource for research on the immune response to SARS-CoV-2. Subjects who had been exposed to COVID-19, were actively infected with it, or had recovered from it provided the deeply sampled blood TCRbeta repertoires that made up the dataset. The sample metadata nearly always contained a de-identified subject ID, COVID-19 status, age in years and sex. Where HLA class I and class II types were available, the types were taken from metadata supplied by the sample provider, not from assay-based typing. On the study overall, not on this receptor specifically: Clinical and demographic metadata were provided uncurated, with the amount varying by source and participant.

Each collaborating institution followed its own protocols to collect whole blood in K2EDTA tubes. For TCRbeta analysis, collaborator samples were shipped as frozen whole blood, as isolated PBMCs, or as DNA extracted from either sample type. The immunoSEQ Assay, a bias-controlled multiplex PCR, was used to amplify TCRbeta CDR3 regions from genomic DNA. As for how the authors treated the data: Nucleated cell counts per sample were estimated from amplification of reference gene primers within the assay. Sequence reads were collapsed and filtered to measure the absolute abundance of every unique TCRbeta CDR3 rearrangement. For each sample, productive Simpson clonality was calculated as the square root of Simpson's diversity index over productive rearrangements. The source is immuneACCESS, and TCRdb retained only in-frame sequences with V and J called. Part of the clones is not carried over; for the studies checked, unresolved V genes explain less than half of this, and the remainder is unexplained. That table is the source of V, J and clone size, and D and trimming were worked out from the DNA. The sample table shows about 140,000 clones, and about 86% are seen once. The top ten clones comprise 1.5% to 1.7% of the sample.

The CDR3 holds 15 amino acids from the cysteine to the phenylalanine. Only the CDR3 part of the read is kept: 45 bases, read in frame from the first base. V drops 5 bases and J drops 9 bases, leaving 20 bases in between. In the germline V gene (reference sequence), CDR1 corresponds to LNHDA and CDR2 to SQIVND. This clone appeared a single time. What this receptor recognizes is not known. Base qualities were left out, and no much larger clone turns up one base away. Recombination joined TRBV19 with TRBJ2-1; TRBD2 is a weak D gene call, 5 bases matching. This clonotype originated in a woman in her fifties or sixties with acute or convalescent COVID-19. The sample comprised peripheral blood. The CDR3: CASSPRTGKVGEQFF. The sequenced DNA: TGTGCCAGTAGTCCACGGACGGGGAAGGTTGGTGAGCAGTTCTTC. Extended through the reference TRBV19 and TRBJ2-1 proteins, this CDR3 yields the full variable domain: DGGITQSPKYLFRKEGQNVTLSCEQNLNHDAMYWYRQDPGQGLRLIYYSQIVNDFQKGDIAEGYSVSREKKESFPLTVTSAQKNPTAFYLCASSPRTGKVGEQFFGPGTRLTVL.